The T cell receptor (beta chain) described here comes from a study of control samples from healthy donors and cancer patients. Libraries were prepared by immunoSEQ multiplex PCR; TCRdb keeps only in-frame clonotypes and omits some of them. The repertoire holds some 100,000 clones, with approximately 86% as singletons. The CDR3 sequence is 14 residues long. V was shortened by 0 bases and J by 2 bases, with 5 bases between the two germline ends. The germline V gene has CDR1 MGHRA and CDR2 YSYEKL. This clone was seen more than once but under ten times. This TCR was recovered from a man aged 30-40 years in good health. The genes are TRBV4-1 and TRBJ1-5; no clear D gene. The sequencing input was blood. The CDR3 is CASSQDQGNQPQHF. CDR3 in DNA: TGCGCCAGCAGCCAAGATCAGGGCAATCAGCCCCAGCATTTT.